These 12 T cell receptor beta chains were all obtained from the same sample, sequenced in a study of blood T cell repertoires in COVID-19. Here immunoSEQ multiplex PCR was the method, and the copy in TCRdb shows in-frame clones only, minus some. The table lists about 310,000 clones, about nine tenths of them singletons. The sample taken for sequencing was peripheral blood. The receptors shown here come from a man in his fifties with active or convalescent COVID-19.

V gene TRBV28 combines with J gene TRBJ1-2; TRBD1 aligns across 7 bases. The CDR3 runs 15 residues. The germline V gene encodes CDR1 MDHEN and CDR2 SYDVKM. Germline trimming cut 4 bases from V and 2 bases from J; bases unmatched to any gene: 7. This chain's CDR3 is CASSSGTALNYGYTF. The CDR3 DNA is TGTGCCAGCAGTTCCGGGACAGCGCTAAACTATGGCTACACCTTC.

The rearrangement links TRBV11-1 to TRBJ2-5, with D tentatively TRBD1 (6 bases). Trimming removed 5 bases from V and 5 bases from J, with 18 bases in between. Germline lookup yields CDR1 SGHAT and CDR2 FQDESV (reference sequence). The CDR3 length is 15 residues. The CDR3 DNA reads TGTGCCAGCAGCGGGACACTGGGGCCGGGCGAGACCCAGTACTTC. Translation gives CASSGTLGPGETQYF.

This clone occurred once. The chain is built from TRBV6-5 and TRBJ1-5, with 8 positions matching TRBD1. The CDR3 extends over 15 amino acids. V was pared by 5 bases and J by 4 bases, with 7 bases of the junction left unmatched. Germline V gene data show CDR1 as MNHEY and CDR2 as SVGAGI. CDR3 amino acids: CASSTGGTSNQPQHF. The CDR3 nucleotides read TGTGCCAGCAGTACAGGGGGAACGAGTAATCAGCCCCAGCATTTT.

This sequence joins TRBV7-8 and TRBJ1-5; the D gene is possibly TRBD1 (5 bases). The CDR3 is 15 residues long. From germline, CDR1 is SGHVS and CDR2 FQNEAQ. V lost 4 bases, J lost 0 bases, and 10 bases lay in between. The CDR3 here is CASSSYRFSNQPQHF. CDR3 nucleotides: TGTGCCAGCAGCTCATACAGGTTTAGCAATCAGCCCCAGCATTTT.

The gene calls are TRBV5-1 and TRBJ1-6, with D maybe TRBD1 (5 bases). CDR3 length: 15 residues. Germline CDR1 is SGHRS and CDR2 is YFSETQ. Trimming took 4 bases from V and 1 from J, leaving 9 bases between them. The CDR3 reads CASSLGRSYNSPLHF. The CDR3 bases are TGCGCCAGCAGCCTGGGGCGGTCCTATAATTCACCCCTCCACTTT.

The chain couples TRBV5-1 to TRBJ1-3; 7 bases are shared with TRBD1. The CDR3 runs 15 residues. V dropped 6 bases and J dropped 3; count of bases not matched to a gene: 9. Germline CDR1 SGHRS, CDR2 YFSETQ. CDR3 in amino acids: CASIQTGAGGNTIYF. The CDR3 DNA reads TGCGCCAGCATCCAAACAGGGGCAGGTGGAAACACCATATATTTT. The variable domain in full, with the rest retrieved from reference TRBV5-1 and TRBJ1-3, is KAGVTQTPRYLIKTRGQQVTLSCSPISGHRSVSWYQQTPGQGLQFLFEYFSETQRNKGNFPGRFSGRQFSNSRSEMNVSTLELGDSALYLCASIQTGAGGNTIYFGEGSWLTVV.

The rearrangement links TRBV28 to TRBJ2-7; TRBD1 aligns across 8 bases. CDR3 length: 14 amino acids. V trimming: 6 bases; J trimming: 1 base; junction bases outside the gene matches: 5. Germline V gene data show CDR1 as MDHEN and CDR2 as SYDVKM. CDR3 coding DNA: TGTGCCAGCAGGCAACAGGGGGGATCCTACGAGCAGTACTTC. Protein product: CASRQQGGSYEQYF.

The chain uses TRBV5-8 and TRBJ2-7; 10 positions match TRBD1. CDR3 length equals 17 residues. CDR1 SGHTS and CDR2 YDEGEE come from the germline V gene. Trimming removed 1 base from V and 4 bases from J; junction bases left unmatched: 11. CDR3 sequence: CASSLFSARQGAYEQYF. Written as DNA, the CDR3 is TGTGCCAGCAGCTTGTTCTCGGCGCGACAGGGGGCTTACGAGCAGTACTTC.

V usage is TRBV30 and J usage is TRBJ2-7; 7 bases line up with TRBD1. J was trimmed by 3 bases and V by 4 bases; bases with no gene match: 12. This CDR3 region has 15 residues. CDR1 is GTSNPN, CDR2 SVGIG, per germline (reference sequence). The CDR3 DNA reads TGTGCCTGGACCGTCGACAGGGAGCGTCTCTACGAGCAGTACTTC. Its protein is CAWTVDRERLYEQYF.

The chain's CDR3 is CASSPSGTGGGHTF. As DNA, the CDR3 is TGTGCCAGCAGCCCCTCCGGGACAGGGGGCGGTCACACCTTC. This chain uses TRBV6-2 or TRBV6-3 with TRBJ1-2; 12 positions match TRBD1. The CDR3 has 14 residues. Germline CDR1 MNHEY, CDR2 SVGEGT. Unmatched junction bases numbered 11, after V lost 6 bases and J lost 12 bases.

DNA of the CDR3: TGTGCCAGCAGCCAGGACAGGGGACACACTGAAGCTTTCTTT. Its protein is CASSQDRGHTEAFF. The chain employs TRBV7-3 and TRBJ1-1, with 9 bases that match TRBD1. The CDR3 covers 14 residues. V gave up 5 bases and J gave up 3 bases; unmatched junction bases: 4. CDR1 and CDR2 from the germline V gene are SGHTA and FQGTGA.

The chain combines TRBV11-3 with TRBJ2-2; no clear D gene. Trimming stripped 5 bases from V and 5 bases from J, with 12 bases between. The CDR3 loop spans 14 amino acids. CDR1 is SGHNT and CDR2 is YENEEA in the germline V gene. Written as DNA, the CDR3 is TGTGCCAGCAGCCCCGGGTACCTAACCGGGGAGCTGTTTTTT. This codes for CASSPGYLTGELFF.